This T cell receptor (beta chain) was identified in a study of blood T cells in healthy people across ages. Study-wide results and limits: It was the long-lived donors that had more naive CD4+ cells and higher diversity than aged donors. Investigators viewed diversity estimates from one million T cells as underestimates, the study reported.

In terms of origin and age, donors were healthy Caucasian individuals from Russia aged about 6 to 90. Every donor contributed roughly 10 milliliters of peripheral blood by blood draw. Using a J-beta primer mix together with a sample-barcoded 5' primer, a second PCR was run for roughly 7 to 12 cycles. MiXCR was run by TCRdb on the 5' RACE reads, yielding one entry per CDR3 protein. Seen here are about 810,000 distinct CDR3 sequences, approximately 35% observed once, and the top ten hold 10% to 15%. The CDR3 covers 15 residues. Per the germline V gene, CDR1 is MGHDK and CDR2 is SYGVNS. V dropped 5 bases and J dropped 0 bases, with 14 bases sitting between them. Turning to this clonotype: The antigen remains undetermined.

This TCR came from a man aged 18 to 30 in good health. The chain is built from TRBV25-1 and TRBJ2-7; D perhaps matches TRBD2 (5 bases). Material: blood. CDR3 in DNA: TGTGCCAGCAGTAAGCCTACTGGGAGCTCCTACGAGCAGTACTTC. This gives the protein CASSKPTGSSYEQYF.